These 14 T cell receptor beta chains share one sample of origin, sequenced in a study of blood T cell repertoires in COVID-19 (dated by TCRdb to about 2020). Preparation of the library involved the immunoSEQ multiplex PCR assay. Here the immuneACCESS table is served through TCRdb, limited to in-frame sequences with V and J called. Missing clones are a known gap in these copies; in checked studies unresolved V genes cover under half, and the rest lacks a known reason. A total of under 200,000 clones appear in this sample, 75% to 90% of them only once. Of the sample, approximately 0.8% is held by the ten largest clones. Sequencing used PBMCs or T cells enriched from blood (not recorded which). The receptors originated from a woman younger than 30 who had recovered from COVID-19.

The chain is built from TRBV12-3 or TRBV12-4 and TRBJ2-1, with TRBD2 identical over 9 bases. The trim removed 8 bases at V and 9 bases at J, leaving 8 bases unmatched. The CDR3 contains 13 residues. The DNA for the CDR3 is TGTGCCAGCTCTCTGGGACTAGCCGGTGAGCAGTTCTTC. Translated: CASSLGLAGEQFF.

This clone was seen a single time. The chain couples TRBV6-5 to TRBJ2-7; 9 bases map to TRBD1. This CDR3 comprises 14 residues. V was pared by 7 bases and J by 5 bases, with 9 bases of the junction left unmatched. Looked up from germline, CDR1 is MNHEY and CDR2 is SVGAGI. CDR3 residues: CASKAGTGYHEQYF. The CDR3 coding sequence is TGTGCCAGCAAGGCCGGGACAGGGTACCACGAGCAGTACTTC.

The gene calls are TRBV28 and TRBJ2-7; tentative D call: TRBD2 (5 bases). Deletions cut 3 bases from V and 2 bases from J, with 11 bases between. This CDR3 is 14 amino acids long. The germline V gene has CDR1 MDHEN and CDR2 SYDVKM. The CDR3 bases are TGTGCCAGCAGTTTTTTTGGAGGAACCTACGAGCAGTACTTC. It specifies CASSFFGGTYEQYF.

This chain links TRBV18 with TRBJ1-3, with TRBD1 matching 7 bases. Trimming cost V 4 bases and J 5 bases; bases outside gene matches: 11. The CDR3 has 16 amino acids. Germline-derived CDR1 and CDR2 are KGHSH and LQKENI. The CDR3 DNA follows: TGTGCCAGCTCACGCGGGACAGACCGAACTCGAAACACCATATATTTT. Protein sequence: CASSRGTDRTRNTIYF.

V gene TRBV30 combines with J gene TRBJ2-7, with unresolved D. CDR1 and CDR2 (germline): GTSNPN, SVGIG (reference sequence). Trimming shortened V by 1 base and J by 0 bases, and 7 bases separated the two germline ends. The CDR3 contains 13 residues. Written as DNA, the CDR3 is TGTGCCTGGAGTGCCTACAGCTCCTACGAGCAGTACTTC. Translated, it gives CAWSAYSSYEQYF.

The chain has TRBV28 and TRBJ1-4; TRBD1 might be the D (6 bases). Germline V CDR1 and CDR2: MDHEN, SYDVKM. This CDR3 spans 14 amino acids. V gave up 8 bases and J gave up 6 bases, with 16 bases separating them. The CDR3 nucleotides are TGTGCCAGCTATGCCTCAGGGGTAGATGAAAAACTGTTTTTT. Translating gives CASYASGVDEKLFF.

This rearrangement joins TRBV5-1 to TRBJ2-3; maybe TRBD2 (7 bases). CDR1 is SGHRS, CDR2 YFSETQ, per germline. The length of the CDR3 is 14 residues. V shed 2 bases and J shed 5 bases, with 12 bases lying between them. The CDR3 coding sequence is TGCGCCAGCAGCTTTAAAGGGGGGGAAGATACGCAGTATTTT. Translated, it gives CASSFKGGEDTQYF.

The chain carries TRBV18 and TRBJ2-1; 11 bases line up with TRBD2. V gave up 3 bases and J gave up 8 bases; unmatched junction bases: 9. There are 16 residues in the CDR3. Germline V CDR1 and CDR2: KGHSH, LQKENI. For the CDR3, the DNA is TGTGCCAGCTCACCCCCGACTAGCGGGATTGTCCATGAGCAGTTCTTC. It is translated as CASSPPTSGIVHEQFF.

The rearrangement links TRBV12-2 to TRBJ2-1; TRBD2 is the table's D call, not checked against the DNA. TRBV12-2 represents a pseudogene. The CDR3 length is 16 residues. CDR3 loop: CASRLGGGELCDEQFF. The CDR3 region has the DNA TGTGCAAGTCGCTTAGGAGGGGGGGAGTTATGCGATGAGCAGTTCTTC.

The chain couples TRBV18 to TRBJ1-2; 9 nucleotides match TRBD1. Germline V gene sequence: CDR1 KGHSH, CDR2 LQKENI. V shed 3 bases and J 5 bases; nucleotides not matched to a gene: 10. There are 16 residues in the CDR3. CDR3 in DNA: TGTGCCAGCTCACCGCCAAACCGGGACAGGGCGTATGGCTACACCTTC. Amino acids: CASSPPNRDRAYGYTF.

The chain is built from TRBV2 and TRBJ1-1, with D unclear. The ends were cut back, 4 bases at V and 1 base at J, with 10 bases in the middle. The CDR3 extends over 14 amino acids. Germline lookup yields CDR1 SNHLY and CDR2 FYNNEI. In DNA, the CDR3 is TGTGCCAGCAGTGGGTGGCTAGAGAACACTGAAGCTTTCTTT. Translated: CASSGWLENTEAFF.

The V and J genes are TRBV11-1 and TRBJ2-1, with 7 bases fitting TRBD2. The CDR3 is 15 amino acids. CDR1 and CDR2 (germline): SGHAT, FQDESV (reference sequence). V dropped 7 bases and J dropped 8; count of bases not matched to a gene: 14. The CDR3 loop reads CASIPIGAGADEQFF. In DNA form, the CDR3 reads TGTGCCAGCATCCCTATTGGGGCGGGAGCTGATGAGCAGTTCTTC.

This sequence joins TRBV28 and TRBJ2-5, with a possible D match to TRBD1 (6 bases). The CDR3 extends over 16 amino acids. Trimming cost V 2 bases and J 1 base, with 14 bases left between them. The germline CDR1 and CDR2 sequences are MDHEN and SYDVKM. The CDR3 reads CASSLEPGAAQETQYF. In DNA, the CDR3 is TGTGCCAGCAGTTTAGAACCAGGGGCCGCCCAAGAGACCCAGTACTTC. Complete variable domain (other parts from reference TRBV28 and TRBJ2-5): DVKVTQSSRYLVKRTGEKVFLECVQDMDHENMFWYRQDPGLGLRLIYFSYDVKMKEKGDIPEGYSVSREKKERFSLILESASTNQTSMYLCASSLEPGAAQETQYFGPGTRLLVL.

J is TRBJ1-2 and V is TRBV19; a possible D gene is TRBD1 (5 bases). CDR1 is LNHDA, CDR2 SQIVND, per germline (reference sequence). The V and J ends lost 6 bases and 7 bases respectively, with 12 bases between them. The CDR3 spans 12 residues. The CDR3 sequence is CASSPLQGGYTF. The CDR3, as DNA: TGTGCCAGTAGCCCACTTCAGGGTGGCTACACCTTC.